The entry below gives a single T cell receptor (beta chain) sequence along with its context. Its antigen specificity is not known. Base qualities are not recorded, but no much larger clone differs from it by a single base. The library was built by means of the immunoSEQ multiplex PCR assay. RNA was extracted from all samples and reverse transcribed into cDNA, which served as template for TCR sequencing. SuperScript III was used to make first-strand cDNA, primed with a 2:1 mix of oligo-dT and random hexamers. Amplification bias was assessed with a synthetic immune receptor repertoire, and residual bias was removed computationally. As for the original processing: Raw reads were preprocessed for error removal, and CDR3 was defined according to IMGT conventions as running from the conserved cysteine to phenylalanine. Clonality was calculated as 1 minus Shannon entropy normalized by log2 of the number of productive unique TCRs. CD4 or CD8 identity of scalp clones was inferred by cross-referencing scalp TCRbeta sequences with sorted blood CD4 and CD8 repertoires. TCRdb took this table from immuneACCESS and kept in-frame rearrangements with V and J called. Such tables lack part of the clones; where checked against another copy, unresolved V genes explain under half of the gap, and the rest is unexplained. V, J and clone size were drawn from that table, and D and trimming were deduced from the DNA. For this sample there are 180,000 or so clones; around 58% appear just once. The ten largest clones represent under 20% of the sample.

Sequences SQVTM (CDR1) and ANQGSEA (CDR2) are obtained from the germline V gene. The CDR3 has 13 amino acids, counting the end cysteine and phenylalanine. Only the CDR3 DNA is retained, 39 bases long and in frame from the first base. The trim is 3 bases for V and 2 bases for J, with a gap of 7 bases between the germline ends. The treatment or condition label corresponds to: oral pan-JAK inhibitor, 5-10 mg twice daily. Lesional scalp punch biopsies and peripheral blood were collected from alopecia areata patients. After PBMCs were isolated by density centrifugation and stained for CD3, CD4 and CD8, a FACSAria was used to sort CD4+ and CD8+ T cells. The data belong to a study of CD8+ T cells in alopecia areata (dated by TCRdb to between 2018 and 2020). About the investigation overall: The treated patients took part in an open-label pilot trial in which moderate-to-severe alopecia areata was treated with oral tofacitinib at 5 to 10 mg twice daily. Scalp clonality was compared across normal scalp (n=4), patchy alopecia areata scalp (n=8), and alopecia totalis/universalis scalp (n=8). Amplification of TCRbeta CDR3 regions was done by immunoSEQ multiplex PCR using 35 Vbeta forward primers and 13 Jbeta reverse primers. To study T cell clonal expansion in alopecia areata, the researchers applied high-throughput TCRbeta sequencing to both the C3H/HeJ mouse model and human patients. Patients stayed on tofacitinib for 6 to 18 months and then had 6 months of follow-up off drug so that delayed response and recurrence could be assessed. For the treated patients, the SALT score, which quantifies what percentage of scalp surface area is affected, served as the measure of disease severity. Patients on tofacitinib were biopsied at baseline and after 4 and 24 weeks of treatment, and several of the patients also had a later scalp biopsy. The RNA source kit depended on sample type: the PAXgene miRNA kit for fixed scalp, the miRNeasy kit for PBMCs, and the RNeasy kit for mouse skin. Human TCRbeta sequencing covered scalp tissue and sorted CD4+ and CD8+ peripheral blood T cells from patchy and totalis/universalis alopecia areata patients and healthy controls. Paper-wide results and their limitations: Compared with mice, TCR sequences shared between patients were less clear, possibly partly because of HLA diversity across the patient population. Because the treated cohort was small and had only one nonresponder, larger studies are needed to examine links between baseline CD8+ expansion and response. Scalp clonality and the number of expanded CD8+ clones among the top 100 scalp clones were significantly decreased by tofacitinib. Lesional scalp, especially in alopecia totalis/universalis, showed higher clonality and more expanded CD8+ clones than normal scalp, suggesting antigenic drive. During tofacitinib treatment, many expanded lesional clones remained in scalp and blood, and this persistence may partly explain relapse after treatment is stopped. Resident alphabeta T cells in normal human skin are also sequenced, complicating scalp TCR repertoire analysis, unlike mouse skin dominated by gammadelta T cells.

The chain couples TRBV29-1 to TRBJ2-2, with the D segment identity uncertain. This specimen was CD4+ T cells sorted from blood, taken at approximately week 55, from a patient treated with tofacitinib. This clonotype was obtained from a human donor with alopecia areata. CDR3 region: CSVDWANTGELFF. The DNA sequence follows: TGCAGCGTTGATTGGGCCAACACCGGGGAGCTGTTTTTT.